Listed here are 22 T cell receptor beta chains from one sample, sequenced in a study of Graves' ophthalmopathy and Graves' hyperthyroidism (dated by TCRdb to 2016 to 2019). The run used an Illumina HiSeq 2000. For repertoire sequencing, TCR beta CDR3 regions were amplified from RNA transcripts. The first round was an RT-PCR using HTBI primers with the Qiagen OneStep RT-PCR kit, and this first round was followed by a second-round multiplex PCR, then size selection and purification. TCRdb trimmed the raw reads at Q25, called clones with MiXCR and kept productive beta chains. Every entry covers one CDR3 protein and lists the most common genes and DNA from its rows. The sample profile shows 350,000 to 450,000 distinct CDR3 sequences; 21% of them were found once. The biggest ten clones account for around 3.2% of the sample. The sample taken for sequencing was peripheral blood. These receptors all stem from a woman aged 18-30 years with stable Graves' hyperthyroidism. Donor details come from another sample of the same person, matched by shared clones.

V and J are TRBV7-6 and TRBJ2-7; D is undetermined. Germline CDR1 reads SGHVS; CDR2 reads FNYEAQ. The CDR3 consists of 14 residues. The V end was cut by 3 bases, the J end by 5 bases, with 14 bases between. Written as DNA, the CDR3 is TGTGCCAGCAGCTTCGGGCTTTCTGGCAACGAGCAGTACTTC. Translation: CASSFGLSGNEQYF.

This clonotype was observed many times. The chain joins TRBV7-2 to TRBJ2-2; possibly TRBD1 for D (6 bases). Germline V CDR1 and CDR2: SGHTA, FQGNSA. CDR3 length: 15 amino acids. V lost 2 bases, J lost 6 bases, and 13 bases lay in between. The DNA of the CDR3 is TGTGCCAGCAGCTTATGGCAGGGGAGTTCCGGGGAGCTGTTTTTT. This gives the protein CASSLWQGSSGELFF.

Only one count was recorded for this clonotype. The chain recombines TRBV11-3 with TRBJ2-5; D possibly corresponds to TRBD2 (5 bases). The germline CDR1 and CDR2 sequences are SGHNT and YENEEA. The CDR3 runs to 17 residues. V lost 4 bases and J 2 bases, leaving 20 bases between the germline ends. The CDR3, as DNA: TGTGCCAGCAGCTCAGGCCGATTCGGGGATCGGCAAGAGACCCAGTACTTC. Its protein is CASSSGRFGDRQETQYF.

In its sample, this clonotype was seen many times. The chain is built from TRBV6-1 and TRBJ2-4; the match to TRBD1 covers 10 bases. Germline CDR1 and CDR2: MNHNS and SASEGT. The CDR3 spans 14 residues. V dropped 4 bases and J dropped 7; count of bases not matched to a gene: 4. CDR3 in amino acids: CASSGDRGRNIQYF. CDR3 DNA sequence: TGTGCCAGCAGTGGGGACAGGGGAAGGAACATTCAGTACTTC.

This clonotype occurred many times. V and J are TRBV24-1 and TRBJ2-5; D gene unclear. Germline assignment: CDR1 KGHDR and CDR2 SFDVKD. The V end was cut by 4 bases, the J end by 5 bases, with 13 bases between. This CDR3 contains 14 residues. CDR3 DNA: TGTGCCACCAGTGACCTCGTTGGAACGGAGACCCAGTACTTC. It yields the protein CATSDLVGTETQYF.

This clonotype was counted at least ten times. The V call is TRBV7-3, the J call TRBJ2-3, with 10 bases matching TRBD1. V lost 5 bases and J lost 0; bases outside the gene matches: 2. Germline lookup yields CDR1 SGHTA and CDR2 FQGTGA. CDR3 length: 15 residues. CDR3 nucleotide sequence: TGTGCCAGCAGCCGACAGGGGGCTAGCACAGATACGCAGTATTTT. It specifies CASSRQGASTDTQYF.

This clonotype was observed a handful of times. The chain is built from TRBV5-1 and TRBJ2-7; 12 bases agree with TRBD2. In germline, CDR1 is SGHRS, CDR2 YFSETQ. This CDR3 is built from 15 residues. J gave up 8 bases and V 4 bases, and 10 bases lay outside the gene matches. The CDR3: CASSPGLAGKYKQYF. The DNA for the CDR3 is TGCGCCAGCAGCCCTGGACTAGCGGGGAAATACAAGCAGTACTTC.

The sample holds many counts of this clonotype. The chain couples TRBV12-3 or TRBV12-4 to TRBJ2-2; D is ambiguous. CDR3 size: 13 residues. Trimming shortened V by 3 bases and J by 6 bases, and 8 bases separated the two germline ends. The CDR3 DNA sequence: TGTGCCAGCAGTTTGCCTGGACCCGGGGAGCTGTTTTTT. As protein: CASSLPGPGELFF.

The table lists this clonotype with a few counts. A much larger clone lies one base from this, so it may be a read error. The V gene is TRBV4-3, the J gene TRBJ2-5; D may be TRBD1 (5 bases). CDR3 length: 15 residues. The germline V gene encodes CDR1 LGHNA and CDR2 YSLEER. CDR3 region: CASSQDLGREETKYF. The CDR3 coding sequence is TGCGCCAGCAGCCAAGATCTGGGCAGGGAAGAGACCAAGTACTTC.

The CDR3 protein is CASSPSSGSWEQYF. The CDR3 DNA is TGTGCCAGCTCACCTTCTAGCGGGAGTTGGGAGCAGTACTTC. This chain links TRBV18 with TRBJ2-7, with 10 bases matching TRBD2. Germline CDR1 and CDR2: KGHSH and LQKENI. Trimming cost V 3 bases and J 7 bases; bases outside gene matches: 6. The CDR3 totals 14 residues. Full variable domain (rest looked up from reference TRBV18 and TRBJ2-7): NAGVMQNPRHLVRRRGQEARLRCSPMKGHSHVYWYRQLPEEGLKFMVYLQKENIIDESGMPKERFSAEFPKEGPSILRIQQVVRGDSAAYFCASSPSSGSWEQYFGPGTRLTVT.

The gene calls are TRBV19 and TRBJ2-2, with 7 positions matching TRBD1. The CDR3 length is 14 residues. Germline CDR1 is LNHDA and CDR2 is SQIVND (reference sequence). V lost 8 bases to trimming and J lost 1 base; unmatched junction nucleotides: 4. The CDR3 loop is CASSRTGNTGELFF. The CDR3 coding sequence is TGTGCCAGTTCAAGGACAGGGAACACCGGGGAGCTGTTTTTT.

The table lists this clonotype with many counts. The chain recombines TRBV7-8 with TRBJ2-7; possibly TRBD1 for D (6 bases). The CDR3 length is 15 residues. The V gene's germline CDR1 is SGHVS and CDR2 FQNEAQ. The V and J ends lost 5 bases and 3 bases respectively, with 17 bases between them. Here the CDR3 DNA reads TGTGCCAGCAGCCCTGAGACAGGCCTCCTCTACGAGCAGTACTTC. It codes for CASSPETGLLYEQYF.

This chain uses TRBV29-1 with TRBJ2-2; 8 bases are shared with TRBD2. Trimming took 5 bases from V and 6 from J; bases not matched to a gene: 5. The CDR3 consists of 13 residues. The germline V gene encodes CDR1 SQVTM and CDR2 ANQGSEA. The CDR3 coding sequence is TGCAGCGTTAGGGTAGCGGGACCCGGGGAGCTGTTTTTT. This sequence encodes CSVRVAGPGELFF.

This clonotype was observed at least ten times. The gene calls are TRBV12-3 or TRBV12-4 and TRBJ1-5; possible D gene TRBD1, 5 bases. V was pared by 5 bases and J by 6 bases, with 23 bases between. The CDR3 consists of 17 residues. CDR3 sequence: CASSGHQGLRLLQPQHF. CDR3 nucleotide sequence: TGTGCCAGCAGTGGCCATCAGGGTTTAAGGTTGCTTCAGCCCCAGCATTTT.

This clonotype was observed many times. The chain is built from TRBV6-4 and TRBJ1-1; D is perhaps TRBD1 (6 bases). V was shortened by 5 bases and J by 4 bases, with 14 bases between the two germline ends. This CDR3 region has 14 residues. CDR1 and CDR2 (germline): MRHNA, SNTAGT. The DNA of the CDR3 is TGTGCCAGCAGTCTCAGGGGTGATGGCACTGAAGCTTTCTTT. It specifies CASSLRGDGTEAFF.

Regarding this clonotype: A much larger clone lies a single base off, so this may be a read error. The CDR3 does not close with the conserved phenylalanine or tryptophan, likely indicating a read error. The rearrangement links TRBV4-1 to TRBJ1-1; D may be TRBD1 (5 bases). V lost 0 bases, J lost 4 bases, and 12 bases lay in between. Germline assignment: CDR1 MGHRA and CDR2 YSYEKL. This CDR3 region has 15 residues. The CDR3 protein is CASSQDGQGGTEAFY. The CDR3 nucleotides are TGCGCCAGCAGCCAAGACGGGCAGGGTGGCACTGAAGCTTTCTAT.

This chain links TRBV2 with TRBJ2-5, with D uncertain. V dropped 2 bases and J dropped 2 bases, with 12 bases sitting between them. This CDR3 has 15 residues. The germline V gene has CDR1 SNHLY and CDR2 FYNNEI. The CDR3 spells CASSESGVGQETQYF. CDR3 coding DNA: TGTGCCAGCAGTGAAAGTGGGGTAGGGCAAGAGACCCAGTACTTC. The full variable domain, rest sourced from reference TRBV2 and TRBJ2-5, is EPEVTQTPSHQVTQMGQEVILRCVPISNHLYFYWYRQILGQKVEFLVSFYNNEISEKSEIFDDQFSVERPDGSNFTLKIRSTKLEDSAMYFCASSESGVGQETQYFGPGTRLLVL.

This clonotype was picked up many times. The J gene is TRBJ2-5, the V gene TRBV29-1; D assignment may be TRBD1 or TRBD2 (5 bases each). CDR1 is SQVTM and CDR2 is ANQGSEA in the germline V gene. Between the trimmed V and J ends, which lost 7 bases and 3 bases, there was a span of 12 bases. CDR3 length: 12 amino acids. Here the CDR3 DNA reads TGCAGCGCCGAGGGGCTAGAAGAGACCCAGTACTTC. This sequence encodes CSAEGLEETQYF. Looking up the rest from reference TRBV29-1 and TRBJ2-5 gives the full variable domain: SAVISQKPSRDICQRGTSLTIQCQVDSQVTMMFWYRQQPGQSLTLIATANQGSEATYESGFVIDKFPISRPNLTFSTLTVSNMSPEDSSIYLCSAEGLEETQYFGPGTRLLVL.

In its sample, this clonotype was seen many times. CDR3 DNA sequence: TGTGCCAGCAGCTGCCGAACTACCAAGGAGGGGGGCCCGGCGTGCACTGAAGCTTTCTTT. Its translation is CASSCRTTKEGGPACTEAFF. V and J are TRBV7-4 and TRBJ1-1; D might be TRBD1 (6 bases). This CDR3 comprises 20 residues. The V end lost 4 bases, the J end lost 4 bases, and 31 bases lay between the germline ends. The germline V gene encodes CDR1 SGHVT and CDR2 SQSDAQ.

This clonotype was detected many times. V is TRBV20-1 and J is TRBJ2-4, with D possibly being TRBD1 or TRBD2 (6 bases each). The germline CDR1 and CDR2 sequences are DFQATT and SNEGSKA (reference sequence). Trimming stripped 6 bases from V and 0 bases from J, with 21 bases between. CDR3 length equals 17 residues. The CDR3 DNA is TGCAGTGCCCCCCGGGGGCGGGTTGTCAAAGCCAAAAACATTCAGTACTTC. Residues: CSAPRGRVVKAKNIQYF.

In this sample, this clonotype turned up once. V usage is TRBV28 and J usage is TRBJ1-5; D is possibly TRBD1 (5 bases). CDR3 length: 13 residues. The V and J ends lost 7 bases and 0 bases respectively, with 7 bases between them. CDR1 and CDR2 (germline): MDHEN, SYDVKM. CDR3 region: CASIGHSNQPQHF. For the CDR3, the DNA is TGTGCCAGCATTGGACATAGCAATCAGCCCCAGCATTTT.

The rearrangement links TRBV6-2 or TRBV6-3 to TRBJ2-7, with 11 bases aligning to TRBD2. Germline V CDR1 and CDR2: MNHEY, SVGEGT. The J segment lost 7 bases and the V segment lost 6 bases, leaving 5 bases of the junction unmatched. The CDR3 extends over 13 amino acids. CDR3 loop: CASRPTSGTEQYF. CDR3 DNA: TGTGCCAGCAGACCGACTAGCGGGACTGAGCAGTACTTC.